The source of this T cell receptor beta chain is a study of cytomegalovirus exposure and HLA in healthy donors. For this clone: Its antigen is not known.

Regarding the study as a whole: With further analysis later on, most CMV-associated TCR beta chains appeared HLA-restricted.

This PCR relied on a set of 60 Vbeta primers and 13 Jbeta primers. Some clones are missing from TCRdb's copy, which holds only in-frame ones; the method was immunoSEQ multiplex PCR. The sample contains tens of thousands of clones, about four fifths of which appear only once. The CDR3 extends over 13 amino acids. Trimming cost V 8 bases and J 2 bases; bases outside gene matches: 4. Looked up from germline, CDR1 is SEHNR and CDR2 is FQNEAQ (reference sequence). Sequencing was carried out using PBMCs. The rearrangement links TRBV7-9 to TRBJ2-3; 7 bases fit TRBD1. This clonotype originated in a woman in her late teens or twenties in good health and CMV-seropositive. CDR3 in DNA: TGTGCCAGCGGGACAGCTTTCACAGATACGCAGTATTTT. This gives the protein CASGTAFTDTQYF.